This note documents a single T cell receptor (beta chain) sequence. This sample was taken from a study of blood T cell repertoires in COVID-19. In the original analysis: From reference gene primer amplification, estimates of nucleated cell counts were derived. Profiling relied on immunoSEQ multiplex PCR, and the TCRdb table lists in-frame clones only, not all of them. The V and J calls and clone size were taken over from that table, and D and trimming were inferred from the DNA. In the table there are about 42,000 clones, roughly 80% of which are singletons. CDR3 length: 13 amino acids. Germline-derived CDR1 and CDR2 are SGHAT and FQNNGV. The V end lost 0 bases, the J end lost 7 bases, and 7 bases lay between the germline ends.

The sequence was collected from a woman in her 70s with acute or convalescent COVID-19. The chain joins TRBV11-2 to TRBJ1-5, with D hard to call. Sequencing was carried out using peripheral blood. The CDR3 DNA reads TGTGCCAGCAGCTTAGAGGCTAGGCAGCCCCAGCATTTT. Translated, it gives CASSLEARQPQHF.